This TCR beta chain was found in a study of blood T cell repertoires in COVID-19. Germline V gene sequence: CDR1 SGHVS, CDR2 FQNEAQ. The CDR3 covers 19 residues. V was shortened by 5 bases and J by 0 bases, with 23 bases between the two germline ends. Generated by immunoSEQ multiplex PCR, the TCRdb table keeps only in-frame clones and is missing some. The top ten clones hold around 13% of a sample with 130,000 or so clones, just under 85% of them seen once. This clone was seen more than once but under ten times. The rearrangement joins TRBV7-8 to TRBJ1-3; D is undetermined. Sequenced sample: peripheral blood. This receptor was obtained from a human donor in a cohort sampled during active COVID-19. The CDR3 spells CASSPYRVPPPYSGNTIYF. CDR3 DNA: TGTGCCAGCAGCCCCTACCGGGTCCCTCCCCCATACTCTGGAAACACCATATATTTT.